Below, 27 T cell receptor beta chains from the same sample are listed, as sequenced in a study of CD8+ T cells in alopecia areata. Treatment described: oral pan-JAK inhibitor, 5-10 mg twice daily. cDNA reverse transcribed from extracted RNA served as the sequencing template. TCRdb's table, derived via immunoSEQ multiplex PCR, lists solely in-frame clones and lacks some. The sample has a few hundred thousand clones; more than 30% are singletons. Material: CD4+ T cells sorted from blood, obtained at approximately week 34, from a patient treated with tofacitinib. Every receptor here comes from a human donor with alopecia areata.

The CDR3 region is CATYLLAALYEQYF. Written as DNA, the CDR3 is TGTGCCACCTACCTGCTAGCGGCTCTCTACGAGCAGTACTTC. The V and J genes are TRBV25-1 and TRBJ2-7; TRBD2 agrees at 7 bases. The CDR3 is 14 residues long. The junction had 12 bases not matched to a gene; V was cut back by 10 bases and J by 3 bases. CDR1 MGHDK and CDR2 SYGVNS come from the germline V gene.

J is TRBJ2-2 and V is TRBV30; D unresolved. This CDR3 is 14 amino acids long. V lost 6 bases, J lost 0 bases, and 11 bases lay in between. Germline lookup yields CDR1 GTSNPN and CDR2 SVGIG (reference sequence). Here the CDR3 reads CACPRFSNTGELFF. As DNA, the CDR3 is TGTGCCTGCCCACGGTTCTCGAACACCGGGGAGCTGTTTTTT.

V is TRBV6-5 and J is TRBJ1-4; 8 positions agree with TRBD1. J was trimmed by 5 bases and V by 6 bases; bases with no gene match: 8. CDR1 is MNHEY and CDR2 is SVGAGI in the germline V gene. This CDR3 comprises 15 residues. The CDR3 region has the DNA TGTGCCAGCAGCGACCGAACAGGGGGGAATGAAAAACTGTTTTTT. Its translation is CASSDRTGGNEKLFF.

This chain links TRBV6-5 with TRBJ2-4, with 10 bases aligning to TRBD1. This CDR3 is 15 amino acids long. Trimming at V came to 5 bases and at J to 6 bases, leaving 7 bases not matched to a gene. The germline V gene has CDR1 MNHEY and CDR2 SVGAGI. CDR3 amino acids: CASSPIRDRGNIQYF. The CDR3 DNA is TGTGCCAGCAGTCCTATCCGGGACAGGGGAAACATTCAGTACTTC.

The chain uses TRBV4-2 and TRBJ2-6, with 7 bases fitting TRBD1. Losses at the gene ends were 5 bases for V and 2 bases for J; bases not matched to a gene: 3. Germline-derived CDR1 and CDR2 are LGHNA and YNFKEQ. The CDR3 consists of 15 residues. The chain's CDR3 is CASSTDRAGANVLTF. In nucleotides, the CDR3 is TGTGCCAGCAGCACCGACAGGGCTGGGGCCAACGTCCTGACTTTC.

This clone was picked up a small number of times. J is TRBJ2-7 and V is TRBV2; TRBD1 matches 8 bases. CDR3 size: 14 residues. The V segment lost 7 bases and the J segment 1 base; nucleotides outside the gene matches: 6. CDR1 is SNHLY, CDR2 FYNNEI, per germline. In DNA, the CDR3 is TGTGCCAGCAACTCGGACAGGGCATCCTACGAGCAGTACTTC. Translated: CASNSDRASYEQYF.

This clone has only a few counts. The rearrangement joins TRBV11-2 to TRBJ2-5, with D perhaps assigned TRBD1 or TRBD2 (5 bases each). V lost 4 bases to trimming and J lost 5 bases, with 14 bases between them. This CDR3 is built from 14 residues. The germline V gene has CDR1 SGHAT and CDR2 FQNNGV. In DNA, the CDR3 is TGTGCCAGCAGCTCTGGTTGGGGCGGGGAGACCCAGTACTTC. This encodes CASSSGWGGETQYF.

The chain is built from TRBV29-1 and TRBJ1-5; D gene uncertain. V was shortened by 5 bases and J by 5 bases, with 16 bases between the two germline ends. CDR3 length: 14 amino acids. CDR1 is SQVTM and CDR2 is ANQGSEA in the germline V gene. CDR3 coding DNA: TGCAGCGTTAGCGTCAGTGAGACCTATCAGCCCCAGCATTTT. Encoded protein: CSVSVSETYQPQHF.

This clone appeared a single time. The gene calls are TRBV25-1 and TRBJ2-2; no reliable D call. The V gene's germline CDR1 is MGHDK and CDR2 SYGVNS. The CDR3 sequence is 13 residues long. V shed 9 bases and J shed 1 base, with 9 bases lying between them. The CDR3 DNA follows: TGTGCCAGTGTCGAGGAGAACACCGGGGAGCTGTTTTTT. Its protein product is CASVEENTGELFF.

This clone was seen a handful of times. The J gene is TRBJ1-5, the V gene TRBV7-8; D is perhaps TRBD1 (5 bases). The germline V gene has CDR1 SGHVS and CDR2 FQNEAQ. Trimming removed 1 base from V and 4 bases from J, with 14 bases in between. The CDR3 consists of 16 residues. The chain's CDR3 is CASSLGIGGGNQPQHF. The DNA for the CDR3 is TGTGCCAGCAGCTTAGGGATCGGGGGTGGGAATCAGCCCCAGCATTTT.

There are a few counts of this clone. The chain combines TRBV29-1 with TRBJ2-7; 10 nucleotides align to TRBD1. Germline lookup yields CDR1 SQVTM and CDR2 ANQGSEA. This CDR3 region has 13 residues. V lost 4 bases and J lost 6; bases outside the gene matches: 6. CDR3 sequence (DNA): TGCAGCGTTGTCCGGGACAGGGGAAGCGAGCAGTACTTC. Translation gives CSVVRDRGSEQYF.

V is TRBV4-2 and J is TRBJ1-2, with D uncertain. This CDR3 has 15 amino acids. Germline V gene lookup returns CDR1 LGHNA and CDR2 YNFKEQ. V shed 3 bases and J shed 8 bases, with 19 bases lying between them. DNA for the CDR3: TGTGCCAGCAGCCAGTTGATGGACGGACGGTTAGGCTACACCTTC. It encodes CASSQLMDGRLGYTF.

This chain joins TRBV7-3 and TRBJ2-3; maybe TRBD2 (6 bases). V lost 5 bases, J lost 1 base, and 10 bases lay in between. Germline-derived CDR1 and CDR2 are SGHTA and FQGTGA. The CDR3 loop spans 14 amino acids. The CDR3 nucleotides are TGTGCCAGCAGCACCGGGACTTGCACAGATACGCAGTATTTT. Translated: CASSTGTCTDTQYF.

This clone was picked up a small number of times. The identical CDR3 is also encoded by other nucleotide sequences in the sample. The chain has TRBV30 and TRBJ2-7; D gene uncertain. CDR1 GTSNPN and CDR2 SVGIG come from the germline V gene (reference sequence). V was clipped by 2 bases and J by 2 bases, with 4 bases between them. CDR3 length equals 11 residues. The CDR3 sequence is CAWSSAYEQYF. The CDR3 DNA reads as TGTGCCTGGAGTTCGGCCTACGAGCAGTACTTC.

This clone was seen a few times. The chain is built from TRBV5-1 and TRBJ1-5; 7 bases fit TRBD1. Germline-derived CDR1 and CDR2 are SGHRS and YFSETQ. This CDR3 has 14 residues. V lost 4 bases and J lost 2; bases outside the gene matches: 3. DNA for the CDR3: TGCGCCAGCAGCCGGACAGGACGCAATCAGCCCCAGCATTTT. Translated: CASSRTGRNQPQHF. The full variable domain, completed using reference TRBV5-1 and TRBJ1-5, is KAGVTQTPRYLIKTRGQQVTLSCSPISGHRSVSWYQQTPGQGLQFLFEYFSETQRNKGNFPGRFSGRQFSNSRSEMNVSTLELGDSALYLCASSRTGRNQPQHFGDGTRLSIL.

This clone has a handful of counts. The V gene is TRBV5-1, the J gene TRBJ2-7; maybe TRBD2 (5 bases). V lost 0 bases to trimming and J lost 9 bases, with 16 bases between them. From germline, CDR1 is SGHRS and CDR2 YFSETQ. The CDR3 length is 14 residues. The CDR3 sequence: CASSLVSTEEAQYF. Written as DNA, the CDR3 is TGCGCCAGCAGCTTGGTCTCTACAGAGGAGGCGCAGTACTTC.

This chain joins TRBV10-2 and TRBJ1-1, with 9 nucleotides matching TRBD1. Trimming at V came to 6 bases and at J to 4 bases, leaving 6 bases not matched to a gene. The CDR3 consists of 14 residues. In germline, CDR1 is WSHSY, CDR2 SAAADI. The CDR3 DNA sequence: TGCGCCAGCAGGGGACAGGGAAGGACCACTGAAGCTTTCTTT. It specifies CASRGQGRTTEAFF.

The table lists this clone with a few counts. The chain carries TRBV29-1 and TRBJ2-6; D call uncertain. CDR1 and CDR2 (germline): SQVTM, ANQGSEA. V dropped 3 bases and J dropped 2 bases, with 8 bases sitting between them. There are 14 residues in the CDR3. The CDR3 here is CSVDGLPGANVLTF. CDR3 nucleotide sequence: TGCAGCGTTGACGGTCTTCCTGGGGCCAACGTCCTGACTTTC.

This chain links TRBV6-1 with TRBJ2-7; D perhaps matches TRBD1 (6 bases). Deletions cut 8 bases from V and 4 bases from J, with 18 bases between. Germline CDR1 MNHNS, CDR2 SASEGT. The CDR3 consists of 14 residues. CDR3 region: CASLTLQGKYEQYF. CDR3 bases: TGTGCCAGCCTTACCCTGCAGGGGAAGTACGAGCAGTACTTC.

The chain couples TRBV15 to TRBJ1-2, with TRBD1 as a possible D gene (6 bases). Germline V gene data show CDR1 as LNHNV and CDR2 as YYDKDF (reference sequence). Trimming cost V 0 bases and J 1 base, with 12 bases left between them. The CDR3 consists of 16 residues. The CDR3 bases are TGTGCCACCAGCAGAGATCGGGGGGCGGTTAACTATGGCTACACCTTC. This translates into CATSRDRGAVNYGYTF.

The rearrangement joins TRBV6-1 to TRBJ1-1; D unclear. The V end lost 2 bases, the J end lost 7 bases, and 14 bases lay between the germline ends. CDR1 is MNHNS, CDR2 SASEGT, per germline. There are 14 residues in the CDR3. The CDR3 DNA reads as TGTGCCAGCAGTGAAATACCGCGGGAGCTTGAAGCTTTCTTT. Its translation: CASSEIPRELEAFF.

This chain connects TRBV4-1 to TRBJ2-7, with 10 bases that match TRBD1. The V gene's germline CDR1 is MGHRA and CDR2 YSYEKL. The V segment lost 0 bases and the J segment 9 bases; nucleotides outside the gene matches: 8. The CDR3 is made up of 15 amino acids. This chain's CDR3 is CASSQELDRGRGQYF. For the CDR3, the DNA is TGCGCCAGCAGCCAAGAGCTAGACAGGGGGCGTGGGCAGTACTTC.

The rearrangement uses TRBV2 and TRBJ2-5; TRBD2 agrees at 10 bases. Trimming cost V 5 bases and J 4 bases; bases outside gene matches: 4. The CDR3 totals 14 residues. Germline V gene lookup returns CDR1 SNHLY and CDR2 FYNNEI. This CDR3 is CASSPSGSSETQYF. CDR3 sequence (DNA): TGTGCCAGCAGTCCTAGCGGGAGTTCAGAGACCCAGTACTTC.

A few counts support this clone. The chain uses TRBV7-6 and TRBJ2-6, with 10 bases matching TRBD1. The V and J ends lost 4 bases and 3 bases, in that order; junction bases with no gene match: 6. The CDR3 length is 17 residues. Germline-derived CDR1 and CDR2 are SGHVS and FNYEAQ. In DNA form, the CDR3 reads TGTGCCAGCAGCTCCCAGACAGGGGGCATTGGGGCCAACGTCCTGACTTTC. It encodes CASSSQTGGIGANVLTF.

This chain's CDR3 is CASSLGRLAQFF. As DNA, the CDR3 is TGTGCCAGCAGCTTAGGCCGTCTAGCCCAGTTCTTC. The genes are TRBV7-2 and TRBJ2-1; maybe TRBD2 (5 bases). There are 12 residues in the CDR3. V was trimmed by 1 base and J by 13 bases, leaving 11 bases between them. Germline V gives CDR1 SGHTA, CDR2 FQGNSA.

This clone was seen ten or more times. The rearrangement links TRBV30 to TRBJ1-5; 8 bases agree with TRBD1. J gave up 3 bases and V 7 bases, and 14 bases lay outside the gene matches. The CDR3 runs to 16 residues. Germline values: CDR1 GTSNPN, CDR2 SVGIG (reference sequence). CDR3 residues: CASHRPRGRHNQPQHF. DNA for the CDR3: TGTGCCTCCCACCGACCCAGGGGGCGACACAATCAGCCCCAGCATTTT.

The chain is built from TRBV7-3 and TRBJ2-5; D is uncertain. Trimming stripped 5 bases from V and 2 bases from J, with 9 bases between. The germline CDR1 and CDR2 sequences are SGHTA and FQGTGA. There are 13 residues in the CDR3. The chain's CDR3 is CASSARRQETQYF. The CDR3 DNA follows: TGTGCCAGCAGCGCCAGGCGACAAGAGACCCAGTACTTC.